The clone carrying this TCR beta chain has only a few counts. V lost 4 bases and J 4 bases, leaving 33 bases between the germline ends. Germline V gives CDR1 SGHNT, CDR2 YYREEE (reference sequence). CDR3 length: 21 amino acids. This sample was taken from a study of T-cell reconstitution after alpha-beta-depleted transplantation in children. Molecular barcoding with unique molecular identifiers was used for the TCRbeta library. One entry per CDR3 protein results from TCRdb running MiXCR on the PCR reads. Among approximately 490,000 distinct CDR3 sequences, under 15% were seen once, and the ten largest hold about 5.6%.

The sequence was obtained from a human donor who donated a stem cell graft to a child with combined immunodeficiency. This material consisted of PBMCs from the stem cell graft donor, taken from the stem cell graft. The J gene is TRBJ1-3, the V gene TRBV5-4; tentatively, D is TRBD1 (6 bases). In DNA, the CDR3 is TGTGCCAGCAGCCTGTCCGAAGGGGGGGCTGCAGCCCGGGTCCTCGGAAACACCATATATTTT. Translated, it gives CASSLSEGGAAARVLGNTIYF.